Listed here are 10 T cell receptor beta chains from one sample, sequenced in a study of T cells expressing NK-cell markers. TCRdb re-called the 5' RACE reads, yielding one record per CDR3 amino acid sequence without DNA. The repertoire shows over 250,000 distinct CDR3 sequences; the top ten hold more than 3.5%. The specimen sequenced was blood T cells: a sorted CD56 or NKG2C T cell subset, CD4+ or CD8+ T cells, or bulk PBMC T cells (not recorded which). The receptors were gathered from a woman aged 18-70 years in good health.

V gene TRBV11-2 combines with J gene TRBJ1-6; TCRdb's D gene call, TRBD1, goes unchecked for lack of DNA. Germline lookup yields CDR1 SGHAT and CDR2 FQNNGV. The CDR3 is made up of 14 amino acids. CDR3 region: CASTPSFFNSPLHF.

The rearrangement uses TRBV20-1 and TRBJ2-7; absent DNA, TCRdb's TRBD2 call cannot be checked. This CDR3 has 14 amino acids. The germline V gene encodes CDR1 DFQATT and CDR2 SNEGSKA (reference sequence). CDR3 amino acids: CSARIAGANYEQYF.

The J gene is TRBJ2-1, the V gene TRBV2; TCRdb's D gene call, TRBD1, goes unchecked for lack of DNA. CDR3 size: 14 residues. The germline gives CDR1 SNHLY, CDR2 FYNNEI. This CDR3 reads CASSVETGTNEQFF.

CDR3 loop: CATGTNTGELFF. This chain joins TRBV2 and TRBJ2-2; TCRdb outputs TRBD2, but without DNA this stays unchecked. The CDR3 sequence is 12 residues long. The germline V gene encodes CDR1 SNHLY and CDR2 FYNNEI.

This rearrangement joins TRBV10-3 to TRBJ2-1; TCRdb's assignment of TRBD2 cannot be checked, as there is no DNA. The V gene's germline CDR1 is ENHRY and CDR2 SYGVKD. This CDR3 contains 14 residues. The CDR3 reads CAISSGGAHNEQFF.

V and J are TRBV20-1 and TRBJ1-2; the TCRdb call, TRBD1, lacks DNA for checking. Germline V gene sequence: CDR1 DFQATT, CDR2 SNEGSKA (reference sequence). This CDR3 spans 12 amino acids. The CDR3 region is CSGVGTEYGYTF.

V is TRBV14 and J is TRBJ2-3; TCRdb selects TRBD1, and the lack of DNA leaves this call unchecked. Germline values: CDR1 SGHDN, CDR2 FVKESK. The CDR3 consists of 17 residues. CDR3 loop: CASSQASRAFKTDTQYF.

This sequence joins TRBV6-1 and TRBJ2-3; TCRdb names TRBD2, which stays unverified in the absence of DNA. The CDR3 loop spans 15 amino acids. Germline V gives CDR1 MNHNS, CDR2 SASEGT. CDR3 loop: CASREVGRGADTQYF.

The chain is built from TRBV28 and TRBJ2-7. This CDR3 is built from 11 residues. The germline CDR1 and CDR2 sequences are MDHEN and SYDVKM. CDR3 in amino acids: CASGTSHEQYF.

CDR3 in amino acids: CASSRTSGISYEQYF. The rearrangement joins TRBV7-2 to TRBJ2-7; TCRdb's assignment of TRBD2 cannot be checked, as there is no DNA. CDR1 SGHTA and CDR2 FQGNSA come from the germline V gene. This CDR3 has 15 residues.